This T cell receptor beta chain was retrieved from a study of blood T cell repertoires in COVID-19. Study background: Researchers got acute and convalescent COVID-19 samples from the United States, Italy and Spain.

The CDR3 runs 12 residues. Per the germline V gene, CDR1 is SQVTM and CDR2 is ANQGSEA. V was trimmed by 7 bases and J by 7 bases, leaving 13 bases between them. This clone was detected a few times. Original handling: Nucleated cell number was recorded as an estimate derived from reference gene primer amplification. Data came from immunoSEQ multiplex PCR; TCRdb stores just in-frame clones and leaves some out. The V and J calls and clone size were taken over from that table, and D and trimming were inferred from the DNA. In the table there are around 34,000 clones, 80% of which are singletons. This receptor was obtained from a woman in her seventies with acute or convalescent COVID-19. V usage is TRBV29-1 and J usage is TRBJ1-4; D not certain. The sample comprised peripheral blood. DNA of the CDR3: TGCAGCGCCCGAGCGGGATCTGAAAAACTGTTTTTT. It codes for CSARAGSEKLFF.